This is a list of T cell receptor beta chains from one sample in a study of T cell repertoires in cytomegalovirus infection. TCRdb analysed the reads with MiXCR anew, one entry per CDR3 protein. The table shows about 830,000 distinct CDR3 sequences, with roughly 33% occurring only once. No cognate antigen is known for these TCRs. The starting material was cultured CD8+ T cells from PBMCs, obtained from culture after CMV antigen stimulation. The receptors were gathered from a human donor in good health (CMV status not recorded). Some clones in this sample may be carry-over from other donors' samples. The CDR3 runs from the conserved cysteine through the conserved F or W. D genes are given only for firm matches. Size tells how often a clone was seen (once, few, many) or the class of an expanded clone, and some rows leave it out.

TRBJ2-7 | TRBV2 | . | few | TGTGCCAGTGCCCCCTACGAGCAGTACTTC | CASAPYEQYF
TRBJ2-5 | TRBV15 | TRBD2 | . | TGTGCCACCAGCAGAGATCGAGTTCTAGCGGGGGGGCCCCCCCAAGAGACCCAGTACTTC | CATSRDRVLAGGPPQETQYF
TRBJ1-6 | TRBV7-9 | . | . | TGTGCCATCCCGTTTGGCGGGGGTAATTCACCCCTCCACTTT | CAIPFGGGNSPLHF
TRBJ1-2 | TRBV7-6 | TRBD1 | once | TGTGCCAGCAGCTTAATCCTCTCCGGGACAGGGCTTAACTATGGCTACACCTTC | CASSLILSGTGLNYGYTF
TRBJ1-2 | TRBV12-3/TRBV12-4 | . | few | TGTGCCAGCAGCCCGCCCGGCTATGGCTACACCTTC | CASSPPGYGYTF
TRBJ2-3 | TRBV7-8 | . | many | TGTGCCAGCAGCCCCAAAGAGGAGGCCACGCGCACAGATACGCAGTATTTT | CASSPKEEATRTDTQYF
TRBJ2-7 | TRBV27 | . | . | TGTGCCAGCAGTGAGGGGGGGAACGAGCAGTACTTC | CASSEGGNEQYF
TRBJ2-3 | TRBV7-2 | . | few | TGTGCCAGCAGCTTAGAAGGGGTTTTAGATACGCAGTATTTT | CASSLEGVLDTQYF
TRBJ2-7 | TRBV29-1 | . | many | TGCAGCGTTAGTTCGCCGGTATACGAGCAGTACTTC | CSVSSPVYEQYF
TRBJ1-4 | TRBV7-9 | . | many | TGTGCCAGCAGCTTTCCGGGCAAAAATGAAAAACTGTTTTTT | CASSFPGKNEKLFF
TRBJ1-4 | TRBV7-9 | . | . | TGTGCCAGCAGCTCGCTGGACGGATTTACTAATGAAAAACTGTTTTTT | CASSSLDGFTNEKLFF
TRBJ2-7 | TRBV13 | TRBD1 | . | TGTGCCACCGCCCGGGACAGGGGCTACGAGCAGTACTTC | CATARDRGYEQYF
TRBJ2-3 | TRBV15 | . | . | TGTGCCACCAGCAGAGATTGGGGAACGGGGGTCACAGATACGCAGTATTTT | CATSRDWGTGVTDTQYF
TRBJ2-1 | TRBV12-3/TRBV12-4 | . | few | TGTGCCAGCAGTTTAGTTCGGGGGAATCCCTACAATGAGCAGTTCTTC | CASSLVRGNPYNEQFF
TRBJ1-3 | TRBV20-1 | . | . | TGCAGTGCTAGAGGCGGCGGGAGGGCCTCTGGAAACACCATATATTTT | CSARGGGRASGNTIYF
TRBJ2-1 | TRBV7-6 | TRBD1 | many | TGTGCCAGCAGCTCCTACACCGGGACAGGGGGATACAATGAGCAGTTCTTC | CASSSYTGTGGYNEQFF
TRBJ1-2 | TRBV27 | . | few | TGTGCCAGCAGTTCCTCCCTCTTCTCTACCGGGTCCAACTATGGCTACACCTTC | CASSSSLFSTGSNYGYTF
TRBJ1-5 | TRBV24-1 | . | . | TGTGCCACCAGTGACGTTAGACAGGGCAATCAGCCCCAGCATTTT | CATSDVRQGNQPQHF
TRBJ1-4 | TRBV7-2 | . | many | TGTGCCAGCAGCTTAGCGGTCTGGGGGACTAATGAAAAACTGTTTTTT | CASSLAVWGTNEKLFF
TRBJ1-4 | TRBV12-3/TRBV12-4 | . | few | TGTGCCAGCAGTTTAGGGGGTCTGGACAGAACGGGAAATGAAAAACTGTTTTTT | CASSLGGLDRTGNEKLFF
TRBJ1-1 | TRBV18 | TRBD1 | . | TGTGCCAGCTTGGACAGGGCCACTGAAGCTTTCTTT | CASLDRATEAFF
TRBJ2-3 | TRBV6-5 | . | few | TGTGCCAGCAGTTACTCGATCGGTACAGTTAGCACAGATACGCAGTATTTT | CASSYSIGTVSTDTQYF
TRBJ2-5 | TRBV28 | . | . | TGTGCCAGCAGTACCCAGACAGGGAGGGAGACCCAGTACTTC | CASSTQTGRETQYF
TRBJ1-4 | TRBV4-2 | TRBD1 | few | TGTGCCAGCAGCCCGGACAGGGGGCCTGGAAAACTGTTTTTT | CASSPDRGPGKLFF
TRBJ1-5 | TRBV6-1 | . | . | TGTGCCAGCATTCCCGGACTCACTAGCAATCAGCCCCAGCATTTT | CASIPGLTSNQPQHF
TRBJ2-2 | TRBV6-5 | TRBD1 | many | TGTGCCAGCAGTTGGGACAGGAAGACCGGGGAGCTGTTTTTT | CASSWDRKTGELFF
TRBJ1-2 | TRBV11-2 | . | . | TGTGCCAGCAGTATTAGCGGACAGCCTAACTATGGCTACACCTTC | CASSISGQPNYGYTF
TRBJ2-1 | TRBV5-6 | . | . | TGTGCCAGCAGCTTCCCGGGGACCAGTAATGAGCAGTTCTTC | CASSFPGTSNEQFF
TRBJ2-2 | TRBV5-4 | TRBD2 | . | TGTGCCAGCAGCTACTCCGAACTAGCGGGGGGGGCTTCGGATAACACCGGGGAGCTGTTTTTT | CASSYSELAGGASDNTGELFF
TRBJ1-2 | TRBV19 | . | . | TGTGCCAGTAGTGGCGGGGTCCGCTATGGCTACACCTTC | CASSGGVRYGYTF